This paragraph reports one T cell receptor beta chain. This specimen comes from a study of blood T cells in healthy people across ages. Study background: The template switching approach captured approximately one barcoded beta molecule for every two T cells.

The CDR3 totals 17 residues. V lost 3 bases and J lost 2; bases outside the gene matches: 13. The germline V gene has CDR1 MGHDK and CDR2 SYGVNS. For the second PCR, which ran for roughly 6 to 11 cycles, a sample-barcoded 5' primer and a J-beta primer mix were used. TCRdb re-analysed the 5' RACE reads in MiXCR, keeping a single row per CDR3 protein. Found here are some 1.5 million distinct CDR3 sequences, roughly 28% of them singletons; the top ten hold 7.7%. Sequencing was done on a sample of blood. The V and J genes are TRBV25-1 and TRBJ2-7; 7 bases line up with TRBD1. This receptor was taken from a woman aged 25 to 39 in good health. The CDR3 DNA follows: TGTGCCAGCAGTGATTACCTCAGTCTCGGGACAGCCTACGAGCAGTACTTC. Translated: CASSDYLSLGTAYEQYF.